Detailed here is one TCR beta chain. Its cognate antigen is unknown. The data were taken from a study of cytomegalovirus exposure and HLA in healthy donors. Study outcomes and limitations: The CMV antigen specificity of a few CMV-associated chains was confirmed through in vitro analysis.

V lost 5 bases to trimming and J lost 0 bases; unmatched junction nucleotides: 11. In germline, CDR1 is MDHEN, CDR2 SYDVKM. The CDR3 sequence is 19 residues long. Generated by immunoSEQ multiplex PCR, the TCRdb table keeps only in-frame clones and is missing some. The sample contains about 240,000 clones, about 86% of which appear only once. The sequence was obtained from a woman aged 25 to 39 in good health and CMV-seropositive. Material: PBMCs. The chain uses TRBV28 and TRBJ2-1, with 12 bases identical to TRBD2. As DNA, the CDR3 is TGTGCCAGCAGTAACGATTTAACGACTAGCGGGAGCTCCTACAATGAGCAGTTCTTC. Translated: CASSNDLTTSGSSYNEQFF.